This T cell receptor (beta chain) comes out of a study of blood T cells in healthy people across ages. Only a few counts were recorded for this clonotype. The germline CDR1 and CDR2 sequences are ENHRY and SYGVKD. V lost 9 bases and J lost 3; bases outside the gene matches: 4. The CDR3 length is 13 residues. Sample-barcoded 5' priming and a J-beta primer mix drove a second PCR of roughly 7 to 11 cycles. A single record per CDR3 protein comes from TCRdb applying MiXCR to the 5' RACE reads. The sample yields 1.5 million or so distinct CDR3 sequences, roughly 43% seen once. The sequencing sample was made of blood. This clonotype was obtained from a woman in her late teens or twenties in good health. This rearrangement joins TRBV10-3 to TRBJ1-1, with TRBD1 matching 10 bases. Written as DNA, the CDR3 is TGTGCCATTGACAGGGGGCAATACACTGAAGCTTTCTTT. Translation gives CAIDRGQYTEAFF.